This is a list of T cell receptor beta chains from one sample in a study of blood T cell repertoires in COVID-19. Assay: immunoSEQ multiplex PCR; the TCRdb copy retains only in-frame clones and omits some. The sample lists some 150,000 clones; approximately 80% were seen once. Sequencing input: peripheral blood. Every receptor here comes from a woman between 45 and 65 years old in a cohort sampled during active or convalescent COVID-19. Each CDR3 is given with its conserved first and last residue. The D gene is left open where the match is weak. Not every row has a clone size; where given, it reads once, few, many or a size class.

J,V,size,D,CDR3,DNA
TRBJ1-5,TRBV10-3,once,TRBD1,CAISESGQGGRWPQHF,TGTGCCATCAGTGAGTCCGGACAGGGCGGTAGATGGCCCCAGCATTTT
TRBJ1-6,TRBV3-1/TRBV3-2,once,TRBD1,CASSRSGPRGSSYNSPLHF,TGTGCCAGCAGCCGGTCCGGGCCCAGGGGGAGCTCCTATAATTCACCCCTCCACTTT
TRBJ2-7,TRBV7-2,-,TRBD2,CASKTSGGFSYEQYF,TGTGCCAGCAAGACTAGCGGGGGGTTTTCCTACGAGCAGTACTTC
TRBJ2-2,TRBV7-9,-,TRBD2,CASSPRLAGGPLTGELFF,TGTGCCAGCAGCCCAAGACTAGCGGGGGGGCCGTTAACCGGGGAGCTGTTTTTT
TRBJ2-7,TRBV4-1,-,TRBD1,CASSPPRETGPYEQYF,TGCGCCAGCAGCCCCCCCAGGGAGACAGGGCCCTACGAGCAGTACTTC
TRBJ2-7,TRBV5-1,-,-,CASSFGDRTYEQYF,TGCGCCAGCAGCTTTGGAGACAGAACCTACGAGCAGTACTTC
TRBJ2-7,TRBV3-1/TRBV3-2,-,TRBD1,CASSQERPGTVPYEQYF,TGTGCCAGCAGCCAAGAAAGGCCCGGGACAGTCCCCTACGAGCAGTACTTC
TRBJ1-2,TRBV24-1,-,-,CATSILREPTIYNYGYTF,TGTGCCACCAGTATCCTACGGGAACCCACTATATATAACTATGGCTACACCTTC
TRBJ2-7,TRBV5-6,-,-,CASSSYSYEQYF,TGTGCCAGCAGCTCGTACAGCTACGAGCAGTACTTC
TRBJ2-7,TRBV5-1,-,-,CASSLGGWGPRGEQYF,TGCGCCAGCAGCTTGGGTGGTTGGGGCCCCAGGGGCGAGCAGTACTTC
TRBJ2-1,TRBV7-2,-,-,CASSRREPISNEQFF,TGTGCCAGCAGCCGCAGGGAACCTATCTCCAATGAGCAGTTCTTC
TRBJ2-5,TRBV4-1,-,TRBD2,CASSQVWGGSETQYF,TGCGCCAGCAGCCAAGTGTGGGGGGGGTCGGAGACCCAGTACTTC
TRBJ2-1,TRBV24-1,-,TRBD1,CATSDNRQGGYNEQFF,TGTGCCACCAGTGACAACAGACAGGGTGGGTACAATGAGCAGTTCTTC
TRBJ2-3,TRBV7-9,-,TRBD2,CASSRWTSGDIPDTQYF,TGTGCCAGCAGCCGCTGGACTAGCGGGGATATCCCAGATACGCAGTATTTT
TRBJ2-1,TRBV15,-,-,CATSRGGHREQFF,TGTGCCACCAGCAGAGGAGGGCATCGTGAGCAGTTCTTC
TRBJ1-2,TRBV7-9,-,-,CASSLVWQESNYGYTF,TGTGCCAGCAGCTTAGTTTGGCAGGAAAGTAACTATGGCTACACCTTC
TRBJ2-1,TRBV27,-,-,CASSAPQGFVNEQFF,TGTGCCAGCAGCGCCCCGCAGGGCTTTGTGAATGAGCAGTTCTTC
TRBJ2-1,TRBV5-1,-,TRBD2,CASSSGEGLAGGRDEQFF,TGCGCCAGCAGCTCTGGGGAGGGACTAGCGGGGGGCAGGGATGAGCAGTTCTTC
TRBJ1-1,TRBV6-2/TRBV6-3,-,-,CASSLLGRVNTEAFF,TGTGCCAGCAGCCTACTAGGTAGGGTGAACACTGAAGCTTTCTTT
TRBJ1-6,TRBV18,-,-,CASSPRALGVGTPLHF,TGTGCCAGCTCACCACGTGCTTTAGGGGTAGGAACACCCCTCCACTTT
TRBJ1-2,TRBV5-1,-,TRBD1,CASRGDSYGYTF,TGCGCCAGCAGAGGGGACAGCTATGGCTACACCTTC
TRBJ2-1,TRBV3-1/TRBV3-2,once,-,CASSQDGGIYNEQFF,TGTGCCAGCAGCCAAGATGGCGGGATCTACAATGAGCAGTTCTTC
TRBJ1-5,TRBV6-6,-,TRBD1,CASLGTGGIRNQPQHF,TGTGCCAGCTTAGGGACAGGGGGCATCCGAAATCAGCCCCAGCATTTT
TRBJ2-1,TRBV4-2,few,TRBD2,CASSQGPSGGDNEQFF,TGTGCCAGCAGCCAAGGCCCTAGCGGGGGGGACAATGAGCAGTTCTTC
TRBJ1-5,TRBV2,-,-,CASSVHGGGQPQHF,TGTGCCAGCAGTGTTCATGGGGGAGGTCAGCCCCAGCATTTT
TRBJ1-2,TRBV7-6,-,-,CASSLDEGSYGYTF,TGTGCCAGCAGCTTAGATGAGGGCAGCTATGGCTACACCTTC
TRBJ1-5,TRBV2,-,TRBD1,CASSGQGGGKNQPQHF,TGTGCCAGCAGTGGACAGGGAGGAGGGAAAAATCAGCCCCAGCATTTT
TRBJ1-5,TRBV5-4,-,TRBD1,CASPGQCGDQPQHF,TGTGCCAGTCCGGGACAGTGTGGGGATCAGCCCCAGCATTTT
TRBJ1-4,TRBV7-9,-,-,CASSLVSATDNEKLFF,TGTGCCAGCAGCCTTGTAAGCGCGACGGATAATGAAAAACTGTTTTTT
TRBJ2-5,TRBV2,-,TRBD2,CASSESRGGSETQYF,TGTGCCAGCAGTGAAAGCCGGGGGGGGTCAGAGACCCAGTACTTC
TRBJ1-2,TRBV6-4,once,TRBD1,CASSTRDRKNYGYTF,TGTGCCAGCAGTACCAGGGACAGGAAAAACTATGGCTACACCTTC
TRBJ1-3,TRBV6-5,-,TRBD1,CASSYSGQGSGNTIYF,TGTGCCAGCAGTTACTCAGGACAGGGCTCTGGAAACACCATATATTTT
TRBJ2-5,TRBV7-6,-,-,CASSPGLIQETQYF,TGTGCCAGCAGCCCGGGACTTATCCAAGAGACCCAGTACTTC
TRBJ1-1,TRBV6-5,-,TRBD1,CASSWTGARTEAFF,TGTGCCAGCAGCTGGACAGGGGCGAGGACTGAAGCTTTCTTT
TRBJ1-5,TRBV6-5,-,-,CASSKIQGSNQPQHF,TGTGCCAGCAGCAAAATACAGGGTAGCAATCAGCCCCAGCATTTT
TRBJ2-7,TRBV6-5,-,-,CASRGQGSEQYF,TGTGCCAGCAGGGGCCAGGGTTCCGAGCAGTACTTC
TRBJ2-1,TRBV5-6,-,-,CASRIAPLRVNEQFF,TGTGCCAGCAGGATTGCGCCCCTCAGGGTTAATGAGCAGTTCTTC
TRBJ2-2,TRBV19,-,-,CASSPRVRQGNTGELFF,TGTGCCAGTAGTCCCCGTGTGCGGCAAGGGAACACCGGGGAGCTGTTTTTT
TRBJ2-1,TRBV6-2/TRBV6-3,-,TRBD2,CASSTFRTSGNNEQFF,TGTGCCAGCAGTACTTTTCGGACTAGCGGCAACAATGAGCAGTTCTTC
TRBJ1-2,TRBV28,-,-,CASSLEQGYYGYTF,TGTGCCAGCAGTCTAGAACAGGGATACTATGGCTACACCTTC
TRBJ2-3,TRBV20-1,once,TRBD2,CSASTPGTSGGSSTDTQYF,TGCAGTGCTAGTACGCCCGGGACTAGCGGGGGTTCTAGCACAGATACGCAGTATTTT
TRBJ2-7,TRBV1,-,-,CTSSQDPQVGRPDEQYF,TGCACCAGCAGCCAAGATCCCCAGGTGGGCAGGCCGGACGAGCAGTACTTC
TRBJ2-7,TRBV7-2,-,-,CASSPPNSNEQYF,TGTGCCAGCAGCCCGCCAAACAGCAACGAGCAGTACTTC
TRBJ2-5,TRBV10-3,-,TRBD2,CAIRVPGGETQYF,TGTGCCATCAGAGTCCCCGGGGGGGAGACCCAGTACTTC
TRBJ1-2,TRBV12-5,-,TRBD1,CASGFQGVYGYTF,TGTGCTAGTGGTTTCCAGGGGGTCTATGGCTACACCTTC
TRBJ1-2,TRBV7-9,once,TRBD1,CASSLSYRGPSDGYTF,TGTGCCAGCAGCTTAAGTTACAGGGGCCCATCCGATGGCTACACCTTC
TRBJ1-5,TRBV4-1,-,-,CASSQDFIQPQHF,TGCGCCAGCAGCCAAGATTTCATCCAGCCCCAGCATTTT
TRBJ1-1,TRBV4-2,-,-,CASSQVQGFDTEAFF,TGTGCCAGCAGCCAAGTCCAGGGGTTTGACACTGAAGCTTTCTTT
TRBJ2-2,TRBV14,-,-,CASSQRQPNTGELFF,TGTGCCAGCAGCCAACGACAGCCGAACACCGGGGAGCTGTTTTTT
TRBJ1-3,TRBV11-2,-,TRBD1,CASSLATGAAISGNTIYF,TGTGCCAGCAGCTTAGCAACAGGGGCTGCCATCTCTGGAAACACCATATATTTT
TRBJ1-4,TRBV10-2,-,TRBD1,CASSGQGGEKLFF,TGCGCCAGCAGCGGACAGGGAGGTGAAAAACTGTTTTTT